This record concerns one T cell receptor beta chain sequence. The CDR3 spans 16 residues. Germline CDR1 is SGHRS and CDR2 is YFSETQ. Trimming took 4 bases from V and 7 from J, leaving 20 bases between them. These data originate in a study of blood T cell repertoires in COVID-19. Study information: Samples taken during acute and convalescent COVID-19 were collected in the United States, Italy and Spain. In each case, the material was cDNA or gDNA derived from T cells, B-cell-depleted T cells, or PBMCs.

Repertoires were generated with immunoSEQ multiplex PCR, while TCRdb's copy carries only in-frame clones and drops some. The table has hundreds of thousands of clones, 70% to 90% seen once; the top ten hold under 2%. This sequence was found in a woman in her fifties or sixties who had recovered from COVID-19. Sequences were obtained from PBMCs or T cells enriched from blood (not recorded which). The chain links TRBV5-1 to TRBJ2-2, with D perhaps TRBD2 (7 bases). The CDR3 here is CASSTDGGGAVGELFF. CDR3 nucleotide sequence: TGCGCCAGCAGCACAGATGGCGGGGGCGCGGTCGGGGAGCTGTTTTTT.